This T cell receptor (beta chain) was sequenced for a study of metastatic and nonmetastatic thyroid tumors. About the study: Samples came from malignant and benign thyroid patients, and repertoires were compared across blood and tumor or nodule tissue.

As processed by the authors: Across clinicopathological groups, CDR3 differences served as the basis for building a distant-metastasis classifier for papillary thyroid cancer. MiXCR reprocessed the PCR reads for TCRdb. The V and J calls, along with clone size, are taken from TCRdb and not from the paper's own processing. Counted here are about 15,000 clones, 23% occurring once; the ten biggest clones make up 7.5% to 9%. This CDR3 has 13 amino acids. Germline lookup yields CDR1 SGHRS and CDR2 YFSETQ. Study outcomes and limitations: Benign nodules reportedly had significantly lower TCR beta diversity than malignant thyroid tumors in blood and tumor.

There were no patients who had received any treatment before thyroid surgery. Of note for this clone: Its target is unknown. The junction departs from germline at one end; a sequencing error may be responsible.

The chain is built from TRBV5-1 and TRBJ1-2; weak D call: TRBD1 (5 bases). This TCR was recovered from a female donor with papillary thyroid cancer or a benign thyroid nodule (not recorded which). Some clones in this sample may be carry-over from other donors' samples. The sample consisted of tumor tissue. The CDR3 loop is CASSMEGNYVYTF. The CDR3 DNA reads TGCGCCAGCAGCATGGAGGGGAACTATGTCTACACCTTC.